This record covers a single T cell receptor beta chain. Its antigen is still unknown. Autoimmune disease history or systemic immunosuppression led to patient exclusion. This sample was taken from a study of OX40 agonist ivuxolimab in advanced cancers. As for the study in general: Melanoma, hepatocellular carcinoma, head and neck or renal cell cancer occurred in dose-escalation patients. General study findings and limits: The mean number of expanded clones was higher in CD8+ T cells than in CD4+. There was clonal expansion of CD4+ and CD8+ blood T cells by week 6 at 0.1 to 3.0 mg/kg.

J was trimmed by 3 bases and V by 5 bases; bases with no gene match: 5. CDR1 is MNHEY, CDR2 SVGAGI, per germline. The CDR3 runs to 14 residues. The data were produced by immunoSEQ multiplex PCR, yet TCRdb's version contains in-frame clones alone and is incomplete. The sample carries tens of thousands of clones, about 83% recorded once. Sequencing used CD4+ or CD8+ T cells sorted from blood, obtained in a trial of the OX40 agonist ivuxolimab. This receptor was identified in an adult with an advanced solid tumor such as melanoma, head and neck, liver or kidney cancer. The rearrangement links TRBV6-5 to TRBJ2-7; 9 bases are shared with TRBD1. The CDR3 DNA reads TGTGCCAGCAGTCCCGGGACAGGGTACTACGAGCAGTACTTC. Residues: CASSPGTGYYEQYF.